The 3 T cell receptor beta chains below were found in one sample sequenced in a study of shared clonotypes between healthy human individuals. The table came from immunoSEQ multiplex PCR; TCRdb's copy has only in-frame clones and leaves some out. This sample carries roughly 2.2 million clones, over 85% of them seen once, and the ten largest clones take 0.35% to 0.5%. The sequenced material came from naive CD4+ T cells from PBMCs. The subset denotes: CD45RA+ positively selected. The receptor source for this set is a man between 18 and 35 years old in good health. Some clones in this sample may be carry-over from other donors' samples.

This rearrangement joins TRBV7-8 to TRBJ2-1; no definite D call. The length of the CDR3 is 11 residues. The germline gives CDR1 SGHVS, CDR2 FQNEAQ. V was cut by 5 bases and J by 8 bases, with 7 bases left in between. The CDR3: CASSAGDEQFF. The CDR3 region has the DNA TGTGCCAGCAGCGCCGGTGATGAGCAGTTCTTC.

J is TRBJ2-1 and V is TRBV28; 8 bases fit TRBD2. CDR1 and CDR2 from the germline V gene are MDHEN and SYDVKM. The junction had 12 bases not matched to a gene; V was cut back by 10 bases and J by 7 bases. The CDR3 is made up of 14 amino acids. The CDR3 protein is CAILSGIKRNEQFF. In DNA, the CDR3 is TGTGCCATACTTAGCGGGATTAAAAGGAATGAGCAGTTCTTC.

To note about this clone: Other nucleotide sequences from this sample produce the same CDR3. The J gene is TRBJ1-2, the V gene TRBV6-1; D may be TRBD1 (5 bases). CDR1 and CDR2 (germline): MNHNS, SASEGT. This CDR3 region has 13 residues. Trimming removed 3 bases from V and 5 bases from J, with 10 bases in between. DNA of the CDR3: TGTGCCAGCAGTGAGGTTGGGGGTTATGGCTACACCTTC. Translating it yields CASSEVGGYGYTF.